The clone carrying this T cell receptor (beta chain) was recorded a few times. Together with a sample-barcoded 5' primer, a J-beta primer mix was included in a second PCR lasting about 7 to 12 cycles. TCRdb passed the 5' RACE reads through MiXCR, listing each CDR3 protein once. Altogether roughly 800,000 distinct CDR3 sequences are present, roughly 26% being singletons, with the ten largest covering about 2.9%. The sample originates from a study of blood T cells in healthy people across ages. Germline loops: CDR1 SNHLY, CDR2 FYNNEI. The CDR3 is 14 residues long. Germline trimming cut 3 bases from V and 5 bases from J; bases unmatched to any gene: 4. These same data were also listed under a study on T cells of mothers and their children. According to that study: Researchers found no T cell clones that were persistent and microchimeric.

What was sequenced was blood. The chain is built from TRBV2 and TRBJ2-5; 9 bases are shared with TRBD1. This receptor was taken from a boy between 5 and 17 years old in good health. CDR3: CASSDGTGKETQYF. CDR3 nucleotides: TGTGCCAGCAGTGATGGGACAGGGAAGGAGACCCAGTACTTC.